Listed below are T cell receptor beta chains from one sample, sequenced in a study of blood T cell repertoires in COVID-19. Generated by immunoSEQ multiplex PCR, the TCRdb table keeps only in-frame clones and is missing some. Of 330,000 or so clones listed, roughly 89% are singletons. The sequencing input was peripheral blood. The receptors here all came from a man aged 25 to 45 with COVID-19, enrolled during active disease. The CDR3 runs from the conserved cysteine through the conserved F or W. Fields, in order: D gene, clone size, J gene, V gene, CDR3 DNA, CDR3 protein. The D gene is left open where the match is weak. Not every row has a clone size; where given, it reads once, few, many or a size class.

>.|few|TRBJ1-1|TRBV6-2/TRBV6-3
TGTGCCAGCAGCCAATCCGTGGCGGGTATGAACACTGAAGCTTTCTTT
CASSQSVAGMNTEAFF
>.|.|TRBJ2-6|TRBV7-9
TGTGCCAGCAGTCTTTTCCTCTCTGGGGCCAACGTCCTGACTTTC
CASSLFLSGANVLTF
>.|.|TRBJ2-1|TRBV28
TGTGCCAGCAGTTCCCCGAGTGGGGCAAGCTCCTACAATGAGCAGTTCTTC
CASSSPSGASSYNEQFF
>TRBD2|once|TRBJ2-3|TRBV29-1
TGCAGCGCCGGGCGGGGGGGGCCAGATACGCAGTATTTT
CSAGRGGPDTQYF
>.|.|TRBJ2-7|TRBV7-9
TGTGCCAGCAGCTTAATACCAGGGTCCTACGAGCAGTACTTC
CASSLIPGSYEQYF
>.|few|TRBJ2-7|TRBV6-2/TRBV6-3
TGTGCCAGCAGTTTAAAGGCAGACAGCTCCTACGAGCAGTACTTC
CASSLKADSSYEQYF
>.|.|TRBJ2-7|TRBV6-5
TGTGCCAGCAAAACGGGGGATTCCCGGGAGCAGTACTTC
CASKTGDSREQYF
>TRBD1|.|TRBJ1-1|TRBV19
TGTGCCAGTAGTACTGGACAGGCTCAGAACACTGAAGCTTTCTTT
CASSTGQAQNTEAFF
>TRBD2|.|TRBJ2-1|TRBV10-3
TGTGCCATCAGTGAGTCGAGCGGGGACTACAATGAGCAGTTCTTC
CAISESSGDYNEQFF
>TRBD1|.|TRBJ1-1|TRBV27
TGTGCCAGCAGAGTTAATACAGGGGGGGAAGCTTTCTTT
CASRVNTGGEAFF
>TRBD1|.|TRBJ2-7|TRBV5-6
TGTGCCAGCAGCTTGTCATTTGGACAGGGTCCGACCTACGAGCAGTACTTC
CASSLSFGQGPTYEQYF
>TRBD2|once|TRBJ2-7|TRBV18
TGTGCCAGCTCACCACTTTGGGTAGCGGGGGCCTCCTACGAGCAGTACTTC
CASSPLWVAGASYEQYF
>.|.|TRBJ2-7|TRBV5-1
TGCGCCAGCAGCTTTGAACAGTCCTACGAGCAGTACTTC
CASSFEQSYEQYF
>.|.|TRBJ2-5|TRBV19
TGTGCCAGTAGTATCTCAAGCGCCCAAGAGACCCAGTACTTC
CASSISSAQETQYF
>TRBD1|.|TRBJ2-7|TRBV5-1
TGCGCCAGCAGCGAGACAGGGGCCTACGAGCAGTACTTC
CASSETGAYEQYF
>TRBD1|.|TRBJ2-1|TRBV3-1/TRBV3-2
TGTGCCAGCAGCCAAGGACAGGGCAAGCAGTTCTTC
CASSQGQGKQFF
>.|.|TRBJ2-1|TRBV5-1
TGCGCCAGCAGCTGGGCGGACACCTACAATGAGCAGTTCTTC
CASSWADTYNEQFF
>TRBD1|.|TRBJ2-5|TRBV3-1/TRBV3-2
TGTGCCAGCACGAGACAGGGTGAGGAGACCCAGTACTTC
CASTRQGEETQYF
>TRBD1|.|TRBJ2-7|TRBV7-2
TGTGCCAGCAGCTTAGGGGTGACAGGGGCAGGGGAGCAGTACTTC
CASSLGVTGAGEQYF
>.|.|TRBJ2-5|TRBV28
TGTGCCAGCAGACAGGGAAAAGAGACCCAGTACTTC
CASRQGKETQYF
>.|.|TRBJ2-3|TRBV6-2/TRBV6-3
TGTGCCAGCAGTTTCCCTTATGGGGGGGCAGGCGCAGATACGCAGTATTTT
CASSFPYGGAGADTQYF
>.|few|TRBJ1-6|TRBV10-3
TGTGCCATCAGTGAGTCCGGCTTGGGGGCAGGGAATTCACCCCTCCACTTT
CAISESGLGAGNSPLHF
>TRBD1|.|TRBJ2-7|TRBV24-1
TGTGCCACCAGCCTGACAGGGATCCACGAGCAGTACTTC
CATSLTGIHEQYF
>TRBD2|.|TRBJ2-7|TRBV3-1/TRBV3-2
TGTGCCAGCAGCGGGACTAGCGGACATAGGGGGCCTTGGTACGAGCAGTACTTC
CASSGTSGHRGPWYEQYF
>TRBD1|.|TRBJ1-1|TRBV19
TGTGCCAGTAGTATAAGAGGGGGCGGCACTGAAGCTTTCTTT
CASSIRGGGTEAFF
>.|once|TRBJ1-5|TRBV3-1/TRBV3-2
TGTGCCAGCAGCCAAGATGAAGGAGGGTCAGATCAACCTAGCAATCAGCCCCAGCATTTT
CASSQDEGGSDQPSNQPQHF
>TRBD1|.|TRBJ2-3|TRBV7-9
TGTGCCAGCAGCCGGGACAGGGGGACAGATACGCAGTATTTT
CASSRDRGTDTQYF